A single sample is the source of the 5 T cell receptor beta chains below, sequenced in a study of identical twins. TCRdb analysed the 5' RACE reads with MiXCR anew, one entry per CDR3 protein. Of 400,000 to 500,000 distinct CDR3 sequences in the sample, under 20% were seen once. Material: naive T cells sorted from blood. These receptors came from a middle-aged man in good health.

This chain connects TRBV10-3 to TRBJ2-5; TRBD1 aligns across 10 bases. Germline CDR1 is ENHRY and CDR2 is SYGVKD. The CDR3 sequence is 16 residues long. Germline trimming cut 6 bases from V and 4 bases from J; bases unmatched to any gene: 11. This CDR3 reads CAISGTGATMGETQYF. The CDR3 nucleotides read TGTGCCATCAGCGGGACAGGGGCGACAATGGGAGAGACCCAGTACTTC.

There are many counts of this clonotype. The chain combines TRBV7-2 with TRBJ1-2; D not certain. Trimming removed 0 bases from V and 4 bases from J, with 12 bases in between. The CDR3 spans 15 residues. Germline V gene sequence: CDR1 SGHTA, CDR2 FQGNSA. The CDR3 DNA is TGTGCCAGCAGCTTAGCGGTTGGCAGTACCTATGGCTACACCTTC. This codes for CASSLAVGSTYGYTF.

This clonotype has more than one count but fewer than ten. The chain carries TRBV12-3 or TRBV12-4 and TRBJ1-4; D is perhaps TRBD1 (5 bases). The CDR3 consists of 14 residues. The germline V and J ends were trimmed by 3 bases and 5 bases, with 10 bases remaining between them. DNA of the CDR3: TGTGCCAGCAGTTTGGGGGATTGGAATGAAAAACTGTTTTTT. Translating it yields CASSLGDWNEKLFF.

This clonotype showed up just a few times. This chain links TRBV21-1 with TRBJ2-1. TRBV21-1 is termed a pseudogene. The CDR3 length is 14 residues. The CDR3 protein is CASSKGRVYNEQFF. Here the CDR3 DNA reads TGTGCCAGCAGCAAAGGGAGAGTTTACAATGAGCAGTTCTTC.

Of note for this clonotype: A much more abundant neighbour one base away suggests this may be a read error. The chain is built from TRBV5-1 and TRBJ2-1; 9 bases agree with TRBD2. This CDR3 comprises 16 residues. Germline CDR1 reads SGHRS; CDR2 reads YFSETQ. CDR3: CASSMAGTSSLNEQLF. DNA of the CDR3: TGCGCCAGCAGCATGGCCGGGACTAGCTCCCTCAATGAGCAGCTCTTC.